A single sample gave rise to the 30 T cell receptor beta chains below, sequenced in a study of blood T cell repertoires in COVID-19. Profiled with immunoSEQ multiplex PCR; TCRdb holds only in-frame clones, not every one. The repertoire has under 500,000 clones, roughly nine tenths of them found once; the top ten carry more than 0.95%. The source material was PBMCs or T cells enriched from blood (not recorded which). Receptors were obtained from a man aged 25-45 years who had recovered from COVID-19.

This clone was recorded once. The V gene is TRBV10-1, the J gene TRBJ2-1; 13 positions agree with TRBD2. Germline trimming cut 2 bases from V and 9 bases from J; bases unmatched to any gene: 1. The CDR3 loop spans 14 amino acids. Looked up from germline, CDR1 is WNHNN and CDR2 is SYGVQD (reference sequence). The CDR3 coding sequence is TGCGCCAGCAGTGAGGGACTAGCGGGAGCTGAGCAGTTCTTC. Protein: CASSEGLAGAEQFF.

V gene TRBV6-5 combines with J gene TRBJ2-2; 11 bases fit TRBD2. The CDR3 runs to 16 residues. After removal of 4 bases from V and 5 bases from J, the junction contained 6 bases not matched to a gene. CDR1 MNHEY and CDR2 SVGAGI come from the germline V gene. The CDR3 reads CASSLLAGGRTGELFF. In nucleotides, the CDR3 is TGTGCCAGCAGTTTGCTAGCGGGAGGTAGAACCGGGGAGCTGTTTTTT.

V usage is TRBV5-6 and J usage is TRBJ2-2; 9 bases agree with TRBD1. The CDR3 has 15 residues. V lost 0 bases and J lost 5; bases outside the gene matches: 2. Germline CDR1 is SGHDT and CDR2 is YYEEEE. The DNA of the CDR3 is TGTGCCAGCAGCTTGGTCGACAGGGGGACCGGGGAGCTGTTTTTT. This encodes CASSLVDRGTGELFF.

This clone came up once. This chain joins TRBV6-1 and TRBJ2-1, with TRBD2 identical over 7 bases. This CDR3 has 15 residues. Germline assignment: CDR1 MNHNS and CDR2 SASEGT. V shed 0 bases, J shed 3 bases, and the junction held 2 bases outside the gene matches. This CDR3 reads CASSEARGNYNEQFF. CDR3 in DNA: TGTGCCAGCAGTGAAGCGCGGGGGAACTACAATGAGCAGTTCTTC.

This clone was found once. The rearrangement uses TRBV6-5 and TRBJ1-2; maybe TRBD1 (6 bases). The CDR3 runs to 14 residues. CDR1 and CDR2 (germline): MNHEY, SVGAGI. V was trimmed by 4 bases and J by 4 bases, leaving 13 bases between them. The CDR3 sequence is CASSSTGTSYGYTF. CDR3 nucleotide sequence: TGTGCCAGCAGTTCCACAGGGACCAGCTATGGCTACACCTTC.

This rearrangement joins TRBV9 to TRBJ2-6, with D uncertain. This CDR3 is built from 13 residues. V was shortened by 2 bases and J by 3 bases, with 3 bases between the two germline ends. The germline CDR1 and CDR2 sequences are SGDLS and YYNGEE. The CDR3 sequence is CASSVYGANVLTF. The CDR3, as DNA: TGTGCCAGCAGCGTCTATGGGGCCAACGTCCTGACTTTC.

The rearrangement joins TRBV28 to TRBJ1-2, with TRBD1 identical over 7 bases. J lost 2 bases, V lost 2 bases, and 5 bases had no gene match. Looked up from germline, CDR1 is MDHEN and CDR2 is SYDVKM. The CDR3 contains 15 residues. This chain's CDR3 is CASSLPSTGNYGYTF. As DNA, the CDR3 is TGTGCCAGCAGTTTACCCTCGACAGGGAACTATGGCTACACCTTC.

The J gene is TRBJ2-7, the V gene TRBV5-1, with no clear D. Germline CDR1 and CDR2: SGHRS and YFSETQ. Deletions cut 4 bases from V and 4 bases from J, with 12 bases between. The CDR3 length is 13 residues. CDR3 sequence (DNA): TGCGCCAGCAGCAATGAGACACCATACGAGCAGTACTTC. Translation: CASSNETPYEQYF.

The chain combines TRBV6-4 with TRBJ2-1, with TRBD2 matching over 10 bases. Germline CDR1 is MRHNA and CDR2 is SNTAGT. CDR3 length: 15 amino acids. J lost 4 bases, V lost 3 bases, and 3 bases had no gene match. The CDR3 loop reads CASSEVSGGYNEQFF. DNA of the CDR3: TGTGCCAGCAGTGAAGTTAGCGGGGGGTACAATGAGCAGTTCTTC.

V is TRBV19 and J is TRBJ2-2; 8 bases map to TRBD2. The CDR3 extends over 16 amino acids. Germline values: CDR1 LNHDA, CDR2 SQIVND (reference sequence). J gave up 7 bases and V 3 bases, and 10 bases lay outside the gene matches. This chain's CDR3 is CASSISGIWAGGELFF. The CDR3 DNA reads as TGTGCCAGTAGTATTAGCGGGATTTGGGCTGGCGGGGAGCTGTTTTTT.

This clone was seen just once. The sample holds other DNA sequences that translate to the same CDR3. The chain recombines TRBV3-1 (or the pseudogene TRBV3-2) with TRBJ1-5, with D unresolved. CDR3 size: 13 residues. Per the germline V gene, CDR1 is LGHDT and CDR2 is YNNKEL (reference sequence). V dropped 0 bases and J dropped 5 bases, with 5 bases sitting between them. The CDR3: CASSQDRDQPQHF. CDR3 DNA sequence: TGTGCCAGCAGCCAAGATCGGGATCAGCCCCAGCATTTT.

The chain links TRBV5-1 to TRBJ1-3; D remains ambiguous. Trimming cost V 3 bases and J 2 bases, with 9 bases left between them. The CDR3 is 14 amino acids. Germline lookup yields CDR1 SGHRS and CDR2 YFSETQ. The CDR3 here is CASSSGGTGNTIYF. The CDR3 DNA follows: TGCGCCAGCAGCTCGGGCGGGACTGGAAACACCATATATTTT.

This chain uses TRBV18 with TRBJ2-7; maybe TRBD1 (6 bases). V lost 1 base and J 4 bases, leaving 8 bases between the germline ends. Germline-derived CDR1 and CDR2 are KGHSH and LQKENI. There are 13 residues in the CDR3. CDR3 DNA: TGTGCCAGCTCACCACGGGACATTTACGAGCAGTACTTC. It codes for CASSPRDIYEQYF.

The chain recombines TRBV27 with TRBJ1-5; D not resolved. The germline V gene encodes CDR1 MNHEY and CDR2 SMNVEV (reference sequence). Trimming cost V 3 bases and J 0 bases, with 6 bases left between them. The CDR3 contains 14 residues. The chain's CDR3 is CASSFSFSNQPQHF. Here the CDR3 DNA reads TGTGCCAGCAGTTTTTCTTTTAGCAATCAGCCCCAGCATTTT.

The chain employs TRBV14 and TRBJ2-1, with D tentatively TRBD2 (5 bases). Trimming removed 1 base at V and 9 bases at J, with 13 bases between. Germline V gives CDR1 SGHDN, CDR2 FVKESK. This CDR3 comprises 14 residues. DNA of the CDR3: TGTGCCAGCAGCCAAGCCACACTACGGGGTGAGCAGTTCTTC. This codes for CASSQATLRGEQFF.

This chain joins TRBV19 and TRBJ2-1, with TRBD2 as a possible D gene (5 bases). The germline V and J ends were trimmed by 5 bases and 4 bases, with 18 bases remaining between them. Germline-derived CDR1 and CDR2 are LNHDA and SQIVND (reference sequence). This CDR3 contains 16 residues. This chain's CDR3 is CASSRLAQSLYNEQFF. The CDR3 nucleotides are TGTGCCAGTAGTCGCTTAGCGCAAAGTCTATACAATGAGCAGTTCTTC.

In its sample, this clone was seen once. Within the sample, other DNA sequences also encode this same CDR3. The chain uses TRBV5-1 and TRBJ1-1; 7 bases are a match to TRBD1. This CDR3 spans 12 amino acids. Germline CDR1 reads SGHRS; CDR2 reads YFSETQ. V lost 2 bases to trimming and J lost 5 bases; unmatched junction nucleotides: 0. The CDR3 sequence is CASSLQGTEAFF. The CDR3 coding sequence is TGCGCCAGCAGCTTACAGGGGACTGAAGCTTTCTTT.

The rearrangement uses TRBV9 and TRBJ1-2, with D uncertain. The CDR3 is 12 residues long. Germline loops: CDR1 SGDLS, CDR2 YYNGEE. Trimming removed 2 bases at V and 6 bases at J, with 8 bases between. The CDR3, as DNA: TGTGCCAGCAGCGTGTTCCAGGATGGCTACACCTTC. Translation: CASSVFQDGYTF.

V is TRBV7-9 and J is TRBJ2-7; 9 positions match TRBD2. The germline CDR1 and CDR2 sequences are SEHNR and FQNEAQ (reference sequence). The CDR3 sequence is 15 residues long. Losses at the gene ends were 5 bases for V and 1 base for J; bases not matched to a gene: 6. CDR3 sequence: CASSPLAGPSYEQYF. CDR3 bases: TGTGCCAGCAGCCCCCTAGCGGGACCTTCCTACGAGCAGTACTTC.

The chain recombines TRBV28 with TRBJ2-3; 7 bases match TRBD2. The CDR3 length is 15 residues. Trimming cost V 6 bases and J 1 base; bases outside gene matches: 7. Germline V gives CDR1 MDHEN, CDR2 SYDVKM. CDR3 protein: CASRGSGRGTDTQYF. The CDR3, as DNA: TGTGCCAGCAGGGGGTCGGGGAGGGGCACAGATACGCAGTATTTT.

The chain uses TRBV4-1 and TRBJ2-1; 10 nucleotides agree with TRBD2. In germline, CDR1 is MGHRA, CDR2 YSYEKL. Trimming cost V 0 bases and J 0 bases; bases outside gene matches: 5. The CDR3 extends over 18 amino acids. In DNA, the CDR3 is TGCGCCAGCAGCCAAGATAGGACTAGCGGTTTCTCCTACAATGAGCAGTTCTTC. Translated: CASSQDRTSGFSYNEQFF.

This chain uses TRBV21-1 with TRBJ1-5; TRBD1 is the table's D call and was not checked against the DNA. TRBV21-1 is designated a pseudogene. The CDR3 is 15 residues long. Here the CDR3 reads CATLGPDRAKQPQHF. The CDR3 DNA sequence: TGTGCCACCCTGGGCCCAGACAGGGCCAAGCAGCCCCAGCATTTT.

This chain links TRBV5-1 with TRBJ2-4, with D perhaps TRBD2 (5 bases). This CDR3 has 15 residues. CDR1 and CDR2 (germline): SGHRS, YFSETQ. V gave up 0 bases and J gave up 9 bases, with 16 bases separating them. DNA for the CDR3: TGCGCCAGCAGCTTGGGGACGGAGAATCGGGGCATTCAGTACTTC. Translated, it gives CASSLGTENRGIQYF.

The chain combines TRBV30 with TRBJ2-1; 13 bases align to TRBD2. The germline V gene encodes CDR1 GTSNPN and CDR2 SVGIG (reference sequence). This CDR3 is 15 amino acids long. The junction had 9 bases not matched to a gene; V was cut back by 4 bases and J by 9 bases. The CDR3 DNA follows: TGTGCCTGGACAGAGGGACTAGCGGGATTCAGTGAGCAGTTCTTC. Amino acid sequence: CAWTEGLAGFSEQFF.

The rearrangement links TRBV6-1 to TRBJ2-7; TRBD1 aligns across 11 bases. CDR3 length: 17 amino acids. Trimming at V came to 4 bases and at J to 2 bases, leaving 10 bases not matched to a gene. Germline V gene sequence: CDR1 MNHNS, CDR2 SASEGT. CDR3 region: CASSGDVRDRGAYEQYF. CDR3 nucleotides: TGTGCCAGCAGTGGTGATGTACGGGACAGGGGGGCCTACGAGCAGTACTTC.

This chain joins TRBV5-6 and TRBJ2-2, with a tentative D call TRBD2 (6 bases). The germline CDR1 and CDR2 sequences are SGHDT and YYEEEE. The CDR3 runs to 15 residues. V lost 4 bases, J lost 4 bases, and 14 bases lay in between. In nucleotides, the CDR3 is TGTGCCAGCAGCAAGCGGGCGGTGGGCACCGGGGAGCTGTTTTTT. This gives the protein CASSKRAVGTGELFF.

The chain joins TRBV28 to TRBJ2-7, with 12 nucleotides matching TRBD2. Germline loops: CDR1 MDHEN, CDR2 SYDVKM. The length of the CDR3 is 17 residues. The V and J ends lost 3 bases and 4 bases, in that order; junction bases with no gene match: 10. The chain's CDR3 is CASSFPSGRGNLYEQYF. In DNA, the CDR3 is TGTGCCAGCAGTTTTCCTAGCGGGAGGGGGAATCTGTACGAGCAGTACTTC.

This rearrangement joins TRBV4-1 to TRBJ2-7; TRBD2 matches at 9 bases. This CDR3 has 15 amino acids. J lost 6 bases, V lost 0 bases, and 6 bases had no gene match. CDR1 is MGHRA, CDR2 YSYEKL, per germline. The CDR3: CASSQDLSGRVEQYF. The CDR3 region has the DNA TGCGCCAGCAGCCAAGATCTTAGCGGGAGAGTCGAGCAGTACTTC.

CDR3 nucleotide sequence: TGTGCCAGCAGCTCTAACGGGGGTAGCACAGATACGCAGTATTTT. It yields the protein CASSSNGGSTDTQYF. The chain uses TRBV7-3 and TRBJ2-3; perhaps TRBD2 as D (6 bases). This CDR3 has 15 amino acids. Germline V lookup: CDR1 SGHTA, CDR2 FQGTGA. Trimming shortened V by 4 bases and J by 0 bases, and 11 bases separated the two germline ends.

The genes are TRBV2 and TRBJ1-2, with D possibly matching TRBD1 (6 bases). V was pared by 10 bases and J by 5 bases, with 11 bases between. CDR1 and CDR2 from the germline V gene are SNHLY and FYNNEI. The CDR3 loop spans 11 amino acids. CDR3 nucleotides: TGTGCCACTTCGACAGGATATGGCTACACCTTC. It is translated as CATSTGYGYTF.